The 32 T cell receptor beta chains listed next were all sequenced from one sample in a study of cytomegalovirus exposure and HLA in healthy donors. The PCR was carried out with 60 Vbeta primers and 13 Jbeta primers. Profiled with immunoSEQ multiplex PCR; TCRdb holds only in-frame clones, not every one. The sample lists under 200,000 clones, 65% to 85% seen once, with around 6.5% in the top ten. The sequenced sample was PBMCs. These receptors were collected from a male donor in good health and CMV-seropositive.

The chain recombines TRBV6-5 with TRBJ1-4, with a weak D call TRBD1 (6 bases). The CDR3 consists of 14 residues. V lost 2 bases to trimming and J lost 2 bases, with 6 bases between them. From germline, CDR1 is MNHEY and CDR2 SVGAGI. The CDR3 DNA follows: TGTGCCAGCAGTTACGGGGGCACTAATGAAAAACTGTTTTTT. Its translation: CASSYGGTNEKLFF.

This clone is a singleton in its sample. The V gene is TRBV5-1, the J gene TRBJ2-1; the match to TRBD1 covers 10 bases. The germline CDR1 and CDR2 sequences are SGHRS and YFSETQ. The length of the CDR3 is 15 residues. The V segment lost 4 bases and the J segment 2 bases; nucleotides outside the gene matches: 3. The CDR3 spells CASSVTGGTYNEQFF. The CDR3 bases are TGCGCCAGCAGCGTGACAGGGGGCACCTACAATGAGCAGTTCTTC.

CDR3 coding DNA: TGTGCCAGCTCACCAGTACAGGGAGAGCAGTTCTTC. Translating gives CASSPVQGEQFF. This rearrangement joins TRBV18 to TRBJ2-1, with a tentative D call TRBD1 (6 bases). Germline V CDR1 and CDR2: KGHSH, LQKENI. The CDR3 totals 12 residues. V lost 2 bases and J 10 bases, leaving 9 bases between the germline ends.

The V and J genes are TRBV27 and TRBJ2-7; D is perhaps TRBD1 (6 bases). The V and J ends lost 5 bases and 2 bases respectively, with 13 bases between them. CDR3 length equals 14 residues. Germline CDR1 MNHEY, CDR2 SMNVEV (reference sequence). CDR3 region: CASSATGSAYEQYF. CDR3 nucleotide sequence: TGTGCCAGCAGTGCTACAGGGTCCGCCTACGAGCAGTACTTC.

V and J are TRBV7-9 and TRBJ2-2, with a tentative D call TRBD2 (5 bases). Trimming removed 6 bases at V and 2 bases at J, with 19 bases between. Germline V gene lookup returns CDR1 SEHNR and CDR2 FQNEAQ (reference sequence). This CDR3 has 17 residues. CDR3 protein: CASRPHKSGVNTGELFF. Here the CDR3 DNA reads TGTGCCAGCAGACCACACAAGTCCGGGGTAAACACCGGGGAGCTGTTTTTT.

This clone showed up just a few times. The chain employs TRBV9 and TRBJ1-1; D unresolved. CDR1 is SGDLS, CDR2 YYNGEE, per germline. The ends were cut back, 8 bases at V and 1 base at J, with 15 bases in the middle. This CDR3 is 14 amino acids long. The CDR3 loop is CASRSRSPNTEAFF. The DNA for the CDR3 is TGTGCCAGTCGAAGTCGGAGCCCGAACACTGAAGCTTTCTTT.

The chain recombines TRBV6-6 with TRBJ1-4, with D maybe TRBD1 (6 bases). The V end lost 6 bases, the J end lost 4 bases, and 15 bases lay between the germline ends. Germline CDR1 is MNHNY and CDR2 is SVGAGI (reference sequence). CDR3 length equals 15 residues. The CDR3 sequence is CASSDPLGGNEKLFF. The DNA of the CDR3 is TGTGCCAGCAGCGATCCGCTAGGGGGTAATGAAAAACTGTTTTTT.

This chain joins TRBV1 and TRBJ2-1; TRBD2 reflects the table's D call only, with no check against the DNA. TRBV1 is a pseudogene. The CDR3 covers 15 residues. Here the CDR3 DNA reads TGCACCAGCAGCCAGGCTAGCGGGAAGTACAATGAGCAGTTCTTC. This sequence encodes CTSSQASGKYNEQFF.

This clone was observed a single time. The chain combines TRBV12-5 with TRBJ2-1; 7 bases are shared with TRBD1. The junction had 10 bases not matched to a gene; V was cut back by 2 bases and J by 0 bases. This CDR3 comprises 18 residues. CDR1 LGHNT and CDR2 FRNRAP come from the germline V gene. The CDR3 reads CASGLLTGVLSSYNEQFF. The DNA of the CDR3 is TGTGCTAGTGGTTTGCTCACAGGGGTTCTAAGCTCCTACAATGAGCAGTTCTTC.

This chain connects TRBV7-2 to TRBJ1-2, with D unclear. This CDR3 has 12 residues. Trimming removed 6 bases from V and 6 bases from J, with 11 bases in between. CDR1 is SGHTA and CDR2 is FQGNSA in the germline V gene. The CDR3 spells CASRPLADGYTF. The CDR3 DNA reads as TGTGCCAGCAGGCCATTGGCAGATGGCTACACCTTC.

CDR3 sequence reads: CASSEGTSGSLETQYF. As DNA, the CDR3 is TGTGCCAGCAGTGAAGGGACTAGCGGGAGTCTTGAGACCCAGTACTTC. The V gene is TRBV6-1, the J gene TRBJ2-5, with 13 bases matching TRBD2. Per germline, CDR1 MNHNS and CDR2 SASEGT. CDR3 length equals 16 residues. V lost 1 base, J lost 5 bases, and 4 bases stayed unmatched.

The chain uses TRBV28 and TRBJ1-2, with no clear D. This CDR3 contains 12 residues. The germline V and J ends were trimmed by 10 bases and 6 bases, with 15 bases remaining between them. Germline V CDR1 and CDR2: MDHEN, SYDVKM. The CDR3 region has the DNA TGTGCCACTGAACCCAGGCGAAATGGCTACACCTTC. Protein product: CATEPRRNGYTF.

This clone was detected a few times. This rearrangement joins TRBV7-9 to TRBJ2-3, with D possibly being TRBD1 (6 bases). CDR1 is SEHNR and CDR2 is FQNEAQ in the germline V gene (reference sequence). The CDR3 extends over 14 amino acids. V dropped 5 bases and J dropped 5 bases, with 14 bases sitting between them. CDR3 sequence: CASSVARGIDTQYF. The CDR3 coding sequence is TGTGCCAGCAGCGTCGCTAGGGGGATAGATACGCAGTATTTT.

CDR3 amino acids: CASSLEGTEETQYF. The CDR3, as DNA: TGCGCCAGCAGCTTGGAAGGGACAGAAGAGACCCAGTACTTC. The chain couples TRBV5-1 to TRBJ2-5; 7 bases match TRBD1. Looked up from germline, CDR1 is SGHRS and CDR2 is YFSETQ. CDR3 length: 14 residues. V trimming: 0 bases; J trimming: 3 bases; junction bases outside the gene matches: 2. Looking up the rest from reference TRBV5-1 and TRBJ2-5 gives the full variable domain: KAGVTQTPRYLIKTRGQQVTLSCSPISGHRSVSWYQQTPGQGLQFLFEYFSETQRNKGNFPGRFSGRQFSNSRSEMNVSTLELGDSALYLCASSLEGTEETQYFGPGTRLLVL.

Remarks on this clone: One end of the junction varies from germline; a read error may be responsible. The gene calls are TRBV7-9 and TRBJ2-7; maybe TRBD2 (6 bases). The CDR3 covers 14 residues. The germline CDR1 and CDR2 sequences are SEHNR and FQNEAQ (reference sequence). The CDR3: CSSSRDSFPYEQYF. CDR3 bases: TGTTCCAGCAGCCGGGACTCTTTTCCCTACGAGCAGTACTTC. The variable domain in full, completed from reference TRBV7-9 and TRBJ2-7, reads DTGVSQNPRHKITKRGQNVTFRCDPISEHNRLYWYRQTLGQGPEFLTYFQNEAQLEKSRLLSDRFSAERPKGSFSTLEIQRTEQGDSAMYLCSSSRDSFPYEQYFGPGTRLTVT.

This chain joins TRBV7-9 and TRBJ1-2, with D hard to call. The CDR3 covers 14 residues. Germline V gene data show CDR1 as SEHNR and CDR2 as FQNEAQ (reference sequence). Trimming left V 6 bases short and J 5 bases short, with 16 bases between. The CDR3 sequence: CASRQEGPGYGYTF. For the CDR3, the DNA is TGTGCCAGCAGGCAGGAAGGCCCGGGGTATGGCTACACCTTC.

The V gene is TRBV11-1, the J gene TRBJ2-5, with no clear D. Trimming pared 5 bases from V and 5 bases from J, leaving 15 bases between. The CDR3 length is 14 residues. The germline V gene has CDR1 SGHAT and CDR2 FQDESV (reference sequence). The CDR3 region is CASSPSVSGETQYF. DNA of the CDR3: TGTGCCAGCAGCCCGAGCGTTTCCGGGGAGACCCAGTACTTC. The entire variable domain, with the rest obtained from reference TRBV11-1 and TRBJ2-5, is as follows: EAEVAQSPRYKITEKSQAVAFWCDPISGHATLYWYRQILGQGPELLVQFQDESVVDDSQLPKDRFSAERLKGVDSTLKIQPAELGDSAMYLCASSPSVSGETQYFGPGTRLLVL.

This clone was counted a few times. J is TRBJ1-2 and V is TRBV7-9; TRBD1 matches at 7 bases. Germline V lookup: CDR1 SEHNR, CDR2 FQNEAQ (reference sequence). Trimming at V came to 2 bases and at J to 6 bases, leaving 6 bases not matched to a gene. This CDR3 is built from 14 residues. The CDR3: CASSLNSDRHGYTF. CDR3 DNA sequence: TGTGCCAGCAGCTTAAACTCGGACAGGCATGGCTACACCTTC.

The CDR3 sequence is CASSLQGGRPSYEQYF. The CDR3 nucleotides are TGTGCCAGCAGCCTCCAGGGCGGGAGGCCCTCCTACGAGCAGTACTTC. The rearrangement joins TRBV27 to TRBJ2-5, with 8 nucleotides matching TRBD2. The DNA end lines up better with TRBJ2-7; the J call may be wrong. Germline loops: CDR1 MNHEY, CDR2 SMNVEV (reference sequence). The CDR3 loop spans 16 amino acids.

This clone has a single count. The chain is built from TRBV5-1 and TRBJ2-7, with 7 bases that match TRBD2. The CDR3 runs to 16 residues. Germline values: CDR1 SGHRS, CDR2 YFSETQ. The trim removed 0 bases at V and 1 base at J, leaving 7 bases unmatched. CDR3 bases: TGCGCCAGCAGCTTGGTAATCGGCGGGAGTTCCTACGAGCAGTACTTC. It translates to CASSLVIGGSSYEQYF.

The chain joins TRBV14 to TRBJ2-1, with D possibly being TRBD2 (5 bases). This CDR3 is 16 amino acids long. With 4 bases removed from V and 0 bases from J, the gap between germline ends came to 13 bases. Germline CDR1 SGHDN, CDR2 FVKESK. CDR3 nucleotide sequence: TGTGCCAGCAGCCCCGAGGGTGAATTCTCCTACAATGAGCAGTTCTTC. Residues: CASSPEGEFSYNEQFF. Combining the CDR3 with reference TRBV14 and TRBJ2-1 gives the whole variable domain EAGVTQFPSHSVIEKGQTVTLRCDPISGHDNLYWYRRVMGKEIKFLLHFVKESKQDESGMPNNRFLAERTGGTYSTLKVQPAELEDSGVYFCASSPEGEFSYNEQFFGPGTRLTVL.

The rearrangement joins TRBV4-1 to TRBJ2-7, with TRBD1 identical over 9 bases. The CDR3 runs to 19 residues. Germline V gene sequence: CDR1 MGHRA, CDR2 YSYEKL. After removal of 6 bases from V and 0 bases from J, the junction contained 18 bases not matched to a gene. The CDR3 spells CASSPFTGQGALPSYEQYF. The DNA of the CDR3 is TGCGCCAGCAGTCCATTTACGGGACAGGGCGCTCTCCCCTCCTACGAGCAGTACTTC.

V gene TRBV9 combines with J gene TRBJ1-1; D is undetermined. CDR1 and CDR2 from the germline V gene are SGDLS and YYNGEE. Trimming removed 0 bases from V and 4 bases from J, with 13 bases in between. This CDR3 has 15 residues. In nucleotides, the CDR3 is TGTGCCAGCAGCGTAGAGGAGGGCTCGCGCACTGAAGCTTTCTTT. Protein product: CASSVEEGSRTEAFF.

The chain carries TRBV25-1 and TRBJ1-3, with D perhaps TRBD1 (5 bases). Deletions cut 3 bases from V and 2 bases from J, with 11 bases between. CDR3 size: 15 residues. The germline V gene has CDR1 MGHDK and CDR2 SYGVNS. The CDR3 here is CASSEAIGAGNTIYF. The CDR3 nucleotides read TGTGCCAGCAGTGAGGCGATAGGGGCTGGAAACACCATATATTTT.

The CDR3 is CASSLPGVTGELFF. The CDR3 nucleotides read TGTGCCAGCAGCTTGCCAGGGGTCACCGGGGAGCTGTTTTTT. The chain has TRBV5-4 and TRBJ2-2; D is perhaps TRBD1 (6 bases). Germline V gene lookup returns CDR1 SGHNT and CDR2 YYREEE (reference sequence). V was clipped by 1 base and J by 4 bases, with 8 bases between them. The CDR3 is made up of 14 amino acids.

This sequence joins TRBV7-3 and TRBJ2-5, with D perhaps matching TRBD1 (5 bases). The J call may be faulty, since TRBJ2-7 better matches the DNA end. There are 15 residues in the CDR3. CDR1 and CDR2 from the germline V gene are SGHTA and FQGTGA. Written as DNA, the CDR3 is TGTGCCAGCAGCTTAAATCCCCAGGGATCTTACGAGCAGTACTTC. This encodes CASSLNPQGSYEQYF.

This clone was detected a few times. The rearrangement joins TRBV7-9 to TRBJ1-1, with D uncertain. Germline assignment: CDR1 SEHNR and CDR2 FQNEAQ (reference sequence). The CDR3 is 13 residues long. V was cut by 5 bases and J by 5 bases, with 12 bases left in between. CDR3 DNA: TGTGCCAGCAGCCCGCACCGGTCTACTGAAGCTTTCTTT. Its translation: CASSPHRSTEAFF. Combining the CDR3 with reference TRBV7-9 and TRBJ1-1 gives the whole variable domain DTGVSQNPRHKITKRGQNVTFRCDPISEHNRLYWYRQTLGQGPEFLTYFQNEAQLEKSRLLSDRFSAERPKGSFSTLEIQRTEQGDSAMYLCASSPHRSTEAFFGQGTRLTVV.

V and J are TRBV11-2 and TRBJ1-6, with D tentatively TRBD1 (6 bases). CDR3 length: 16 residues. The V gene's germline CDR1 is SGHAT and CDR2 FQNNGV. The V end was cut by 4 bases, the J end by 7 bases, with 17 bases between. CDR3 in amino acids: CASSSPWPGENSPLHF. DNA of the CDR3: TGTGCCAGCAGCTCCCCTTGGCCAGGGGAGAATTCACCCCTCCACTTT. The full variable domain, rest sourced from reference TRBV11-2 and TRBJ1-6, is EAGVAQSPRYKIIEKRQSVAFWCNPISGHATLYWYQQILGQGPKLLIQFQNNGVVDDSQLPKDRFSAERLKGVDSTLKIQPAKLEDSAVYLCASSSPWPGENSPLHFGNGTRLTVT.

This clone was counted a single time. V usage is TRBV7-2 and J usage is TRBJ1-2; D might be TRBD1 (6 bases). This CDR3 is built from 15 residues. V was cut by 5 bases and J by 4 bases, with 17 bases left in between. Germline CDR1 and CDR2: SGHTA and FQGNSA. In nucleotides, the CDR3 is TGTGCCAGCAGCCCCCCGACAGGTACGGGCTATGGCTACACCTTC. It is translated as CASSPPTGTGYGYTF.

V and J are TRBV2 and TRBJ1-5; 7 nucleotides match TRBD1. CDR1 and CDR2 from the germline V gene are SNHLY and FYNNEI. The V segment lost 6 bases and the J segment 2 bases; nucleotides outside the gene matches: 4. The CDR3 consists of 14 residues. The CDR3 sequence is CASRDRTGNQPQHF. The CDR3 region has the DNA TGTGCCAGCAGGGACAGGACGGGCAATCAGCCCCAGCATTTT. Supplemented by reference TRBV2 and TRBJ1-5, the full variable domain reads EPEVTQTPSHQVTQMGQEVILRCVPISNHLYFYWYRQILGQKVEFLVSFYNNEISEKSEIFDDQFSVERPDGSNFTLKIRSTKLEDSAMYFCASRDRTGNQPQHFGDGTRLSIL.

This sequence joins TRBV15 and TRBJ2-2; 12 bases are a match to TRBD2. Losses at the gene ends were 0 bases for V and 3 bases for J; bases not matched to a gene: 8. The CDR3 has 19 residues. Germline lookup yields CDR1 LNHNV and CDR2 YYDKDF (reference sequence). The CDR3 coding sequence is TGTGCCACCAGCAGAGATGACCTAGCGGGAGGGCCCCACACCGGGGAGCTGTTTTTT. Protein: CATSRDDLAGGPHTGELFF.

The rearrangement uses TRBV6-1 and TRBJ2-7; TRBD1 agrees at 7 bases. Germline CDR1 and CDR2: MNHNS and SASEGT. This CDR3 has 14 residues. Trimming at V came to 7 bases and at J to 2 bases, leaving 8 bases not matched to a gene. In DNA, the CDR3 is TGTGCCAGCATTACAGGGGATTCAACCTACGAGCAGTACTTC. Encoded protein: CASITGDSTYEQYF.